This paragraph covers one T cell receptor (beta chain) sequence. All patients were mismatch repair deficient, assessed by either PCR or immunohistochemistry. Some clones are missing from TCRdb's copy, which holds only in-frame ones; the method was immunoSEQ multiplex PCR. Here the sample spans over 100,000 clones, about 74% being singletons. The record originates from a study of PD-1 blockade in mismatch repair-deficient tumors. Whole-study context: Patients had approximately 11 mismatch repair-deficient cancer types and were previously treated and progressing.

V was clipped by 5 bases and J by 5 bases, with 20 bases between them. Germline V lookup: CDR1 LNHDA, CDR2 SQIVND (reference sequence). The CDR3 is 16 amino acids. The receptor's source is an adult with mismatch repair-deficient cancer. The specimen was peripheral blood, collected 60 weeks after starting pembrolizumab. The V call is TRBV19, the J call TRBJ2-3; D is perhaps TRBD2 (6 bases). For the CDR3, the DNA is TGTGCCAGTAGTCCAGGAGGGGCCGGTCGGTTAGATACGCAGTATTTT. This encodes CASSPGGAGRLDTQYF.